This section outlines one TCR beta chain sequence together with its context. Antigen: not known. RNA, once extracted, was reverse transcribed into cDNA for use as the sequencing template. The protocol was immunoSEQ multiplex PCR, while the TCRdb copy is restricted to in-frame clones and leaves out a portion. Of over 150,000 clones in the sample, roughly 53% are singletons; the top ten hold 10% to 15%. The V gene's germline CDR1 is SGDLS and CDR2 YYNGEE. CDR3 length equals 13 residues. Trimming cost V 3 bases and J 3 bases; bases outside gene matches: 2. The data were taken from a study of CD8+ T cells in alopecia areata. Study-wide findings and caveats: With tofacitinib ongoing, many expanded lesional clones persisted in both scalp and blood. With one nonresponder, baseline CD8+ expansion's link to response remains uncertain.

The treatment was: oral pan-JAK inhibitor, 5-10 mg twice daily. The investigators collected lesional scalp punch biopsies and peripheral blood from alopecia areata patients. The clonotype was recovered from a human donor with alopecia areata. The rearrangement uses TRBV9 and TRBJ2-5, with TRBD2 matching 7 bases. The sequencing here drew on CD8+ T cells sorted from blood, taken at week 24, from a patient treated with tofacitinib. The CDR3 sequence is CASSGTSEETQYF. Here the CDR3 DNA reads TGTGCCAGCAGCGGCACTAGCGAAGAGACCCAGTACTTC. Full variable domain (remainder filled in from reference TRBV9 and TRBJ2-5): DSGVTQTPKHLITATGQRVTLRCSPRSGDLSVYWYQQSLDQGLQFLIQYYNGEERAKGNILERFSAQQFPDLHSELNLSSLELGDSALYFCASSGTSEETQYFGPGTRLLVL.